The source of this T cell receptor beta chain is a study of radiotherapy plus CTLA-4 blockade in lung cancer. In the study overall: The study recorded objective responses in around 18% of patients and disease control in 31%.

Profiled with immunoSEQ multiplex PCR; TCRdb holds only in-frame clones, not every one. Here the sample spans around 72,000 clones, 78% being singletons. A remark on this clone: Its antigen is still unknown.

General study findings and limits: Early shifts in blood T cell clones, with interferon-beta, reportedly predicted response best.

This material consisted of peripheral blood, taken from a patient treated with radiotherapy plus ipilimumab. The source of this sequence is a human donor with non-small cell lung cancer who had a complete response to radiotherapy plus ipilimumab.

The CDR3 is CATLSPSTTYNEQFF. The CDR3 coding sequence is TGTGCCACCCTCTCTCCCTCTACAACCTACAATGAGCAGTTCTTC. The chain is built from TRBV15 and TRBJ2-1; D not certain. CDR1 is LNHNV and CDR2 is YYDKDF in the germline V gene (reference sequence). CDR3 length: 15 residues. Trimming took off 8 bases at V and 2 bases at J, with 16 bases between the two ends.